The sequence of this TCR beta chain was determined in a study of blood T cell repertoires in COVID-19. Germline lookup yields CDR1 MDHEN and CDR2 SYDVKM. The CDR3 has 13 amino acids. V was pared by 6 bases and J by 2 bases, with 1 base of the junction left unmatched. Using immunoSEQ multiplex PCR, the repertoire was profiled, and TCRdb retains in-frame clones only, with some absent. The repertoire holds under 200,000 clones, with 86% as singletons. Sequencing was performed on peripheral blood. This chain connects TRBV28 to TRBJ1-3; TRBD1 matches 7 bases. The TCR originated in a man in his fifties or sixties with active or convalescent COVID-19. The chain's CDR3 is CASRQGTGNTIYF. The CDR3 DNA reads TGTGCCAGCAGACAGGGGACTGGAAACACCATATATTTT.